The 30 T cell receptor beta chains given below trace back to one sample, sequenced in a study of beta chain features in type 1 diabetes. General study results and limits: Among patients with Type 1 diabetes, TCRB CDR3s were moderately but significantly shorter in every one of the four CD4+ subsets.

The entirety of the isolated RNA underwent reverse transcription, so expressed TCRB transcripts were sequenced. Clones were read by immunoSEQ multiplex PCR, and TCRdb kept only the in-frame ones, dropping some. The table includes 95,000 to 150,000 clones, over 15% detected once. These receptors have no known antigen. The specimen sequenced was central memory CD4+ T cells from blood. The receptors here all came from a man younger than 40 with type 1 diabetes.

This clone was seen a few times. This sequence joins TRBV14 and TRBJ1-1, with no clear D. Trimming shortened V by 0 bases and J by 2 bases, and 7 bases separated the two germline ends. This CDR3 contains 14 residues. Per the germline V gene, CDR1 is SGHDN and CDR2 is FVKESK. The CDR3 bases are TGTGCCAGCAGCCAAGACCGTGTAAACACTGAAGCTTTCTTT. It codes for CASSQDRVNTEAFF.

The genes are TRBV4-2 and TRBJ1-4, with D unclear. V was cut by 5 bases and J by 0 bases, with 10 bases left in between. This CDR3 has 15 residues. Germline loops: CDR1 LGHNA, CDR2 YNFKEQ. DNA for the CDR3: TGTGCCAGCAGCTCGGCGAGCGCAACTAATGAAAAACTGTTTTTT. Its translation is CASSSASATNEKLFF.

This clone has just a few counts. The rearrangement uses TRBV19 and TRBJ1-2; no definite D call. The V gene lost 7 bases and the J gene lost 8 bases, with 17 bases spanning the gap. The CDR3 contains 13 residues. Germline V CDR1 and CDR2: LNHDA, SQIVND (reference sequence). The CDR3 coding sequence is TGTGCCAGTACCGAAGTGGGCAGGCGAGGCTACACCTTC. Its translation is CASTEVGRRGYTF.

The genes are TRBV30 and TRBJ1-5; D gene unclear. Germline V gene sequence: CDR1 GTSNPN, CDR2 SVGIG (reference sequence). Trimming took off 1 base at V and 3 bases at J, with 7 bases between the two ends. The CDR3 length is 13 residues. CDR3: CAWSGGDNQPQHF. The CDR3 bases are TGTGCCTGGAGTGGGGGAGACAATCAGCCCCAGCATTTT.

This clone has more than one count but fewer than ten. V is TRBV5-1 and J is TRBJ2-3; no firm D call. Trimming took 0 bases from V and 4 from J, leaving 12 bases between them. Looked up from germline, CDR1 is SGHRS and CDR2 is YFSETQ. The CDR3 is 15 amino acids. In nucleotides, the CDR3 is TGCGCCAGCAGCTTGGTGTTTCTGGGCGCAGATACGCAGTATTTT. It specifies CASSLVFLGADTQYF.

The chain combines TRBV25-1 with TRBJ1-2; 8 nucleotides align to TRBD1. V trimming: 4 bases; J trimming: 2 bases; junction bases outside the gene matches: 3. Germline V gene lookup returns CDR1 MGHDK and CDR2 SYGVNS. The CDR3 extends over 14 amino acids. This CDR3 is CASSARQGNYGYTF. CDR3 coding DNA: TGTGCCAGCAGTGCTAGACAGGGGAACTATGGCTACACCTTC.

The CDR3 bases are TGCGCCAGCAAAAACAGGGCCGCAGATACGCAGTATTTT. It codes for CASKNRAADTQYF. The J gene is TRBJ2-3, the V gene TRBV4-3; maybe TRBD1 (6 bases). V lost 7 bases, J lost 4 bases, and 12 bases lay in between. Germline values: CDR1 LGHNA, CDR2 YSLEER. CDR3 length: 13 residues.

This clone has a handful of counts. The rearrangement joins TRBV7-9 to TRBJ1-1; no definite D call. The V end lost 3 bases, the J end lost 10 bases, and 6 bases lay between the germline ends. The CDR3 loop spans 10 amino acids. Looked up from germline, CDR1 is SEHNR and CDR2 is FQNEAQ (reference sequence). The CDR3 sequence: CASSLEGAFF. Here the CDR3 DNA reads TGTGCCAGCAGCTTGGAAGGAGCTTTCTTT. The full variable domain, with the rest looked up from reference TRBV7-9 and TRBJ1-1, is DTGVSQNPRHKITKRGQNVTFRCDPISEHNRLYWYRQTLGQGPEFLTYFQNEAQLEKSRLLSDRFSAERPKGSFSTLEIQRTEQGDSAMYLCASSLEGAFFGQGTRLTVV.

This clone was seen at least ten times. The DNA of the CDR3 is TGCGCCAGCAGCCAAGCGGGCTCTGGAAACACCATATATTTT. Amino acid sequence: CASSQAGSGNTIYF. The chain recombines TRBV4-1 with TRBJ1-3; no clear D gene. Germline loops: CDR1 MGHRA, CDR2 YSYEKL. V was cut by 1 base and J by 0 bases, with 4 bases left in between. This CDR3 contains 14 residues.

This clone was found a few times. The V gene is TRBV7-9, the J gene TRBJ2-3; 15 bases line up with TRBD2. The CDR3 extends over 16 amino acids. Looked up from germline, CDR1 is SEHNR and CDR2 is FQNEAQ (reference sequence). V was clipped by 5 bases and J by 6 bases; unmatched bases: 6. In DNA form, the CDR3 reads TGTGCCAGCAGCCCAGGACTAGCGGGGGGGCGTGATACGCAGTATTTT. Translation: CASSPGLAGGRDTQYF.

This clone was detected a few times. CDR3: CASSSAKGDYGYTF. The DNA for the CDR3 is TGTGCCAGCAGCTCTGCCAAGGGGGACTATGGCTACACCTTC. This rearrangement joins TRBV5-4 to TRBJ1-2, with D possibly TRBD1 on 6 matching bases. This CDR3 region has 14 residues. V was clipped by 3 bases and J by 3 bases, with 12 bases between them. Germline V lookup: CDR1 SGHNT, CDR2 YYREEE (reference sequence).

V is TRBV16 and J is TRBJ2-2; D is unresolved. The germline V gene encodes CDR1 KGHSY and CDR2 FQNENV. The CDR3 loop spans 13 amino acids. V was pared by 2 bases and J by 4 bases, with 5 bases between. CDR3 sequence (DNA): TGTGCCAGCAGCCAAGACGGCACCGGGGAGCTGTTTTTT. Translated, it gives CASSQDGTGELFF. Using reference TRBV16 and TRBJ2-2 for the parts outside the CDR3, the full variable domain is GEEVAQTPKHLVRGEGQKAKLYCAPIKGHSYVFWYQQVLKNEFKFLISFQNENVFDETGMPKERFSAKCLPNSPCSLEIQATKLEDSAVYFCASSQDGTGELFFGEGSRLTVL.

This chain uses TRBV9 with TRBJ2-6; D could derive from TRBD1 or TRBD2 (5 bases each). The CDR3 spans 15 residues. V gave up 4 bases and J gave up 1 base, with 9 bases separating them. Germline CDR1 and CDR2: SGDLS and YYNGEE. As DNA, the CDR3 is TGTGCCAGCAGCCCGGGGCAATCTGGGGCCAACGTCCTGACTTTC. Encoded protein: CASSPGQSGANVLTF.

This clone was recorded at least ten times. This CDR3 reads CASSGSRGQDSPLHF. The CDR3 nucleotides read TGTGCCAGCAGCGGCTCCAGGGGGCAGGATTCACCCCTCCACTTT. The rearrangement links TRBV7-9 to TRBJ1-6; TRBD1 agrees at 8 bases. CDR3 size: 15 residues. Trimming at V came to 5 bases and at J to 8 bases, leaving 8 bases not matched to a gene. Germline assignment: CDR1 SEHNR and CDR2 FQNEAQ (reference sequence).

This clone was counted only a few times. The rearrangement uses TRBV7-9 and TRBJ2-1; TRBD1 matches at 7 bases. There are 13 residues in the CDR3. V shed 5 bases, J shed 6 bases, and the junction held 4 bases outside the gene matches. The germline V gene encodes CDR1 SEHNR and CDR2 FQNEAQ (reference sequence). CDR3 sequence reads: CASSTTGLNEQFF. Written as DNA, the CDR3 is TGTGCCAGCAGCACGACAGGGCTCAATGAGCAGTTCTTC.

This clone has a handful of counts. The gene calls are TRBV13 and TRBJ2-2; D call uncertain. Germline-derived CDR1 and CDR2 are PRHDT and FYEKMQ (reference sequence). CDR3 length: 16 amino acids. The V gene lost 4 bases and the J gene lost 1 base, with 13 bases spanning the gap. Here the CDR3 reads CASSSHTDKNTGELFF. CDR3 nucleotides: TGTGCCAGCAGCTCCCATACCGACAAGAACACCGGGGAGCTGTTTTTT. Combining the CDR3 with reference TRBV13 and TRBJ2-2 gives the whole variable domain AAGVIQSPRHLIKEKRETATLKCYPIPRHDTVYWYQQGPGQDPQFLISFYEKMQSDKGSIPDRFSAQQFSDYHSELNMSSLELGDSALYFCASSSHTDKNTGELFFGEGSRLTVL.

This clone has ten or more counts. Within the sample, other DNA sequences also encode this same CDR3. J is TRBJ2-5 and V is TRBV4-2, with 9 bases fitting TRBD2. The CDR3 runs to 15 residues. V lost 3 bases and J lost 1; bases outside the gene matches: 3. Germline V gene sequence: CDR1 LGHNA, CDR2 YNFKEQ. CDR3 loop: CASSQGRGGQETQYF. Written as DNA, the CDR3 is TGTGCCAGCAGCCAGGGGCGGGGGGGCCAAGAGACCCAGTACTTC.

In its sample, this clone was seen a few times. The V call is TRBV6-1, the J call TRBJ1-6; the match to TRBD1 covers 7 bases. There are 14 residues in the CDR3. J lost 10 bases, V lost 8 bases, and 11 bases had no gene match. The germline CDR1 and CDR2 sequences are MNHNS and SASEGT. The CDR3 region has the DNA TGTGCCAGCGGACCCCGGGACAGCGGCTCACCCCTCCACTTT. Translated: CASGPRDSGSPLHF.

The chain uses TRBV9 and TRBJ2-5; 9 bases are a match to TRBD2. CDR1 SGDLS and CDR2 YYNGEE come from the germline V gene. Unmatched junction bases numbered 9, after V lost 4 bases and J lost 5 bases. The CDR3 runs to 15 residues. CDR3 amino acids: CASSTSGGSLETQYF. CDR3 DNA sequence: TGTGCCAGCAGCACAAGCGGGGGGTCGTTGGAGACCCAGTACTTC.

This clone was recorded at least ten times. CDR3 DNA: TGCAGCGTTGACCCGACAGGGTTTGGGGAGACCCAGTACTTC. Protein product: CSVDPTGFGETQYF. The V gene is TRBV29-1, the J gene TRBJ2-5; TRBD1 agrees at 7 bases. This CDR3 contains 14 residues. The ends lost 3 bases at V and 5 bases at J; junction bases unmatched: 9. Germline lookup yields CDR1 SQVTM and CDR2 ANQGSEA. The variable domain in full, completed from reference TRBV29-1 and TRBJ2-5, reads SAVISQKPSRDICQRGTSLTIQCQVDSQVTMMFWYRQQPGQSLTLIATANQGSEATYESGFVIDKFPISRPNLTFSTLTVSNMSPEDSSIYLCSVDPTGFGETQYFGPGTRLLVL.

A few counts support this clone. V gene TRBV6-6 combines with J gene TRBJ2-7; TRBD1 matches at 9 bases. Germline assignment: CDR1 MNHNY and CDR2 SVGAGI (reference sequence). The CDR3 sequence is 14 residues long. V lost 6 bases to trimming and J lost 6 bases; unmatched junction nucleotides: 9. The CDR3 DNA is TGTGCCAGCAGCCGAGGGACAGGGTTTTCCGAGCAGTACTTC. Its translation is CASSRGTGFSEQYF.

This sequence joins TRBV9 and TRBJ2-3, with TRBD2 as a possible D gene (5 bases). This CDR3 spans 16 amino acids. Trimming pared 0 bases from V and 4 bases from J, leaving 15 bases between. The germline CDR1 and CDR2 sequences are SGDLS and YYNGEE. The CDR3 sequence is CASSVAEGRGPDTQYF. DNA of the CDR3: TGTGCCAGCAGCGTAGCTGAGGGAAGAGGGCCAGATACGCAGTATTTT.

In this sample, this clone turned up a few times. The J gene is TRBJ2-1, the V gene TRBV11-2, with 9 bases matching TRBD2. Germline CDR1 reads SGHAT; CDR2 reads FQNNGV. V shed 5 bases, J shed 7 bases, and the junction held 12 bases outside the gene matches. There are 16 residues in the CDR3. CDR3 DNA sequence: TGTGCCAGCAGCCGCTACGGCGCGGGGGGGAAGAATGAGCAGTTCTTC. Its translation is CASSRYGAGGKNEQFF.

The chain links TRBV7-2 to TRBJ1-1; D is perhaps TRBD1 (5 bases). In germline, CDR1 is SGHTA, CDR2 FQGNSA. CDR3 length equals 14 residues. Between the trimmed V and J ends, which lost 8 bases and 0 bases, there was a span of 13 bases. CDR3 region: CASSPRGMNTEAFF. The DNA of the CDR3 is TGTGCCAGCTCCCCCCGGGGGATGAACACTGAAGCTTTCTTT.

This clone was detected a few times. The chain's CDR3 is CASHISNTGELFF. Here the CDR3 DNA reads TGTGCCAGCCACATCTCGAACACCGGGGAGCTGTTTTTT. The chain recombines TRBV19 with TRBJ2-2; D gene uncertain. The V gene lost 9 bases and the J gene lost 0 bases, with 8 bases spanning the gap. From germline, CDR1 is LNHDA and CDR2 SQIVND (reference sequence). The CDR3 has 13 amino acids. Together with reference TRBV19 and TRBJ2-2, the CDR3 gives the full variable domain: DGGITQSPKYLFRKEGQNVTLSCEQNLNHDAMYWYRQDPGQGLRLIYYSQIVNDFQKGDIAEGYSVSREKKESFPLTVTSAQKNPTAFYLCASHISNTGELFFGEGSRLTVL.

In its sample, this clone was seen a few times. J is TRBJ2-3 and V is TRBV7-2, with a tentative D call TRBD2 (6 bases). This CDR3 contains 14 residues. Germline CDR1 reads SGHTA; CDR2 reads FQGNSA. V was clipped by 4 bases and J by 1 base, with 9 bases between them. The CDR3 DNA follows: TGTGCCAGCAGCTCAAAGCGGGGCACAGATACGCAGTATTTT. Translating it yields CASSSKRGTDTQYF.

The table lists this clone with a few counts. The chain recombines TRBV14 with TRBJ1-6, with 11 positions matching TRBD1. V was clipped by 5 bases and J by 10 bases; unmatched bases: 7. This CDR3 has 15 residues. Germline values: CDR1 SGHDN, CDR2 FVKESK. CDR3 loop: CASSFRTGGGSPLHF. The CDR3 DNA reads as TGTGCCAGCAGCTTCCGGACAGGGGGCGGATCACCCCTCCACTTT. The entire variable domain, with the rest obtained from reference TRBV14 and TRBJ1-6, is as follows: EAGVTQFPSHSVIEKGQTVTLRCDPISGHDNLYWYRRVMGKEIKFLLHFVKESKQDESGMPNNRFLAERTGGTYSTLKVQPAELEDSGVYFCASSFRTGGGSPLHFGNGTRLTVT.

In this sample, this clone turned up a few times. The V gene is TRBV18, the J gene TRBJ1-1; no reliable D call. CDR3 size: 15 residues. Germline CDR1 KGHSH, CDR2 LQKENI. V dropped 2 bases and J dropped 3 bases, with 13 bases sitting between them. CDR3 sequence (DNA): TGTGCCAGCTCACCAGGGAGCGGGGTGGACACTGAAGCTTTCTTT. Protein sequence: CASSPGSGVDTEAFF.

As for this clone: Distinct nucleotide sequences in the sample also encode this CDR3. The rearrangement uses TRBV18 and TRBJ1-2; TRBD1 might be the D (6 bases). The CDR3 contains 15 residues. CDR1 KGHSH and CDR2 LQKENI come from the germline V gene. The germline V and J ends were trimmed by 0 bases and 0 bases, with 8 bases remaining between them. The CDR3 nucleotides are TGTGCCAGCTCACCACCACAGGGCGCTAACTATGGCTACACCTTC. Translating gives CASSPPQGANYGYTF.

The chain combines TRBV29-1 with TRBJ1-1; the D is unclear. The ends were cut back, 2 bases at V and 0 bases at J, with 10 bases in the middle. The germline V gene has CDR1 SQVTM and CDR2 ANQGSEA. This CDR3 is 14 amino acids long. The CDR3 DNA follows: TGCAGCGTTGAACGGGGAGGGTTGAACACTGAAGCTTTCTTT. Translation: CSVERGGLNTEAFF.